One and the same sample provided the 11 T cell receptor beta chains below, sequenced in a study of cytomegalovirus exposure and HLA in healthy donors. PCR employed 60 Vbeta and 13 Jbeta primers. Here immunoSEQ multiplex PCR was the method, and the copy in TCRdb shows in-frame clones only, minus some. Counted here are about 190,000 clones, approximately 88% occurring once; the ten biggest clones make up over 2.5%. The sample was PBMCs. The source is a woman aged 50 to 60 in good health and CMV-seropositive.

This clone was found a few times. The chain recombines TRBV6-5 with TRBJ1-5; TRBD1 might be the D (5 bases). This CDR3 is built from 16 residues. Trimming shortened V by 2 bases and J by 4 bases, and 15 bases separated the two germline ends. The germline V gene encodes CDR1 MNHEY and CDR2 SVGAGI. In DNA, the CDR3 is TGTGCCAGCAGTTACGGGGGACCCGGGGGGAATCAGCCCCAGCATTTT. This codes for CASSYGGPGGNQPQHF.

The gene calls are TRBV12-5 and TRBJ2-4, with D perhaps TRBD1 (6 bases). Deletions cut 0 bases from V and 2 bases from J, with 8 bases between. The CDR3 is 15 residues long. Per germline, CDR1 LGHNT and CDR2 FRNRAP. The CDR3 sequence: CASGLVQGPKNIQYF. The CDR3 DNA reads as TGTGCTAGTGGTTTGGTACAGGGCCCCAAAAACATTCAGTACTTC.

This chain links TRBV5-1 with TRBJ2-3; 9 nucleotides line up with TRBD1. Germline V gene data show CDR1 as SGHRS and CDR2 as YFSETQ. The CDR3 extends over 15 amino acids. V lost 4 bases and J lost 3; bases outside the gene matches: 6. The CDR3: CASSLTGGGTDTQYF. CDR3 DNA sequence: TGCGCCAGCAGCCTGACAGGGGGTGGGACAGATACGCAGTATTTT.

J is TRBJ1-2 and V is TRBV5-1; tentative D call: TRBD1 (5 bases). Germline V gene sequence: CDR1 SGHRS, CDR2 YFSETQ. Trimming removed 0 bases from V and 8 bases from J, with 11 bases in between. The CDR3 is made up of 13 amino acids. CDR3: CASSLETGGGYTF. The CDR3 DNA is TGCGCCAGCAGCTTGGAAACAGGTGGCGGCTACACCTTC.

The chain joins TRBV23-1 to TRBJ2-1; D possibly corresponds to TRBD2 (6 bases). TRBV23-1 counts as an open reading frame of uncertain function. CDR3 length: 15 amino acids. V gave up 3 bases and J gave up 6 bases, with 15 bases separating them. CDR3 nucleotide sequence: TGCGCCAGCAGTCAGGGGCGGGGACTCCTCAATGAGCAGTTCTTC. It is translated as CASSQGRGLLNEQFF.

This chain connects TRBV7-2 to TRBJ2-2; 10 bases agree with TRBD1. The CDR3 has 14 amino acids. J lost 6 bases, V lost 7 bases, and 5 bases had no gene match. The germline V gene encodes CDR1 SGHTA and CDR2 FQGNSA. The CDR3 DNA follows: TGTGCCAGCAAATCCGGGACAGGGGCCGGGGAGCTGTTTTTT. Residues: CASKSGTGAGELFF.

V usage is TRBV7-3 and J usage is TRBJ2-7, with TRBD2 matching 8 bases. V shed 2 bases and J 0 bases; nucleotides not matched to a gene: 3. The CDR3 extends over 15 amino acids. Per germline, CDR1 SGHTA and CDR2 FQGTGA. CDR3: CASSLERGSSYEQYF. The CDR3 region has the DNA TGTGCCAGCAGCTTAGAGCGGGGGAGCTCCTACGAGCAGTACTTC.

The rearrangement links TRBV11-2 to TRBJ2-3; 9 nucleotides match TRBD1. Germline CDR1 is SGHAT and CDR2 is FQNNGV. The CDR3 has 14 residues. J gave up 4 bases and V 4 bases, and 3 bases lay outside the gene matches. The DNA for the CDR3 is TGTGCCAGCAGCTCCCGGACAGGGGCAGATACGCAGTATTTT. Amino acids: CASSSRTGADTQYF.

The chain links TRBV10-1 to TRBJ2-7, with TRBD2 identical over 10 bases. The V segment lost 11 bases and the J segment 0 bases; nucleotides outside the gene matches: 13. Germline V CDR1 and CDR2: WNHNN, SYGVQD (reference sequence). This CDR3 region has 16 residues. CDR3 in DNA: TGCGCCGTTCGGCTAGCGGGGGCCGTAAGCTCCTACGAGCAGTACTTC. It yields the protein CAVRLAGAVSSYEQYF.

The V call is TRBV5-1, the J call TRBJ2-1, with 10 bases aligning to TRBD1. The trim removed 4 bases at V and 4 bases at J, leaving 11 bases unmatched. Germline lookup yields CDR1 SGHRS and CDR2 YFSETQ. The CDR3 spans 17 residues. CDR3 protein: CASSLTRRDRGYNEQFF. The CDR3 DNA reads TGCGCCAGCAGCCTCACTCGGAGGGACAGGGGTTACAATGAGCAGTTCTTC.

This clone occurred a few times. The J gene is TRBJ2-3, the V gene TRBV6-6; TRBD1 matches at 7 bases. The junction had 0 bases not matched to a gene; V was cut back by 6 bases and J by 0 bases. From germline, CDR1 is MNHNY and CDR2 SVGAGI (reference sequence). The CDR3 totals 13 residues. CDR3 protein: CASRDRSTDTQYF. The CDR3 bases are TGTGCCAGCAGGGACAGGAGCACAGATACGCAGTATTTT.